A single sample gave rise to the 13 T cell receptor beta chains below, sequenced in a study of PD-1 blockade in classical Hodgkin lymphoma. Assay used: immunoSEQ multiplex PCR; TCRdb lists only in-frame clones, some missing. Of about 12,000 clones listed, 70% to 90% were seen once; the top ten hold 36%. Sample time point: cycle 4 day 1 (C4D1), after around six weeks of nivolumab. Every patient experienced relapse after autologous stem cell transplantation, and brentuximab vedotin exposure varied. Negative selection with magnets was how CD8+ T cells were isolated from the thawed PBMCs. Sequenced material: CD8+ T cells from blood, taken before the fourth cycle of nivolumab. The receptors here all came from a human donor with classical Hodgkin lymphoma. The donor label of this sample is uncertain.

This chain connects TRBV30 to TRBJ1-3, with D perhaps TRBD1 (6 bases). Germline lookup yields CDR1 GTSNPN and CDR2 SVGIG (reference sequence). V was pared by 0 bases and J by 3 bases, with 15 bases between. The CDR3 is 16 residues long. DNA of the CDR3: TGTGCCTGGAGTGTAATTGGGGGGCGCGGTGGAAACACCATATATTTT. As protein: CAWSVIGGRGGNTIYF.

The chain links TRBV11-2 to TRBJ1-1, with D possibly matching TRBD1 (6 bases). The V end was cut by 0 bases, the J end by 5 bases, with 16 bases between. CDR1 and CDR2 (germline): SGHAT, FQNNGV. This CDR3 contains 16 residues. In nucleotides, the CDR3 is TGTGCCAGCAGCTTAGAGTTGAGGGGGTTTGGGACTGAAGCTTTCTTT. Its protein product is CASSLELRGFGTEAFF.

The chain carries TRBV28 and TRBJ1-1, with 8 bases identical to TRBD1. Germline V CDR1 and CDR2: MDHEN, SYDVKM. The length of the CDR3 is 13 residues. The junction had 9 bases not matched to a gene; V was cut back by 10 bases and J by 5 bases. CDR3 DNA: TGTGCCACCCAGGACAGGGATCGAACTGAAGCTTTCTTT. It translates to CATQDRDRTEAFF.

The rearrangement links TRBV30 to TRBJ1-2; TRBD1 aligns across 7 bases. The CDR3 covers 12 residues. In germline, CDR1 is GTSNPN, CDR2 SVGIG (reference sequence). V lost 4 bases and J lost 7; bases outside the gene matches: 6. The CDR3 region is CAWTEGAGGYTF. The CDR3 DNA reads as TGTGCCTGGACAGAGGGGGCCGGTGGCTACACCTTC.

This chain joins TRBV7-6 and TRBJ1-5, with D maybe TRBD1 (5 bases). V was shortened by 3 bases and J by 4 bases, with 7 bases between the two germline ends. This CDR3 has 13 amino acids. Germline loops: CDR1 SGHVS, CDR2 FNYEAQ. CDR3 in amino acids: CASSLGPNQPQHF. CDR3 coding DNA: TGTGCCAGCAGCTTGGGACCAAATCAGCCCCAGCATTTT.

This rearrangement joins TRBV4-1 to TRBJ1-2; TRBD1 is a possible D gene (6 bases). The CDR3 is made up of 17 amino acids. V was cut by 0 bases and J by 6 bases, with 20 bases left in between. Germline CDR1 and CDR2: MGHRA and YSYEKL. CDR3: CASSQDGGTGFGDGYTF. The CDR3 nucleotides are TGCGCCAGCAGCCAAGATGGCGGAACAGGGTTTGGCGATGGCTACACCTTC.

V usage is TRBV7-9 and J usage is TRBJ1-3, with D unresolved. Trimming cost V 3 bases and J 4 bases, with 10 bases left between them. This CDR3 is 14 amino acids long. Per the germline V gene, CDR1 is SEHNR and CDR2 is FQNEAQ (reference sequence). The CDR3 bases are TGTGCCAGCAGCTTCCCGACGGGGGGAAACACCATATATTTT. Translated: CASSFPTGGNTIYF.

V gene TRBV18 combines with J gene TRBJ2-5, with 9 nucleotides matching TRBD1. Germline loops: CDR1 KGHSH, CDR2 LQKENI. CDR3 length: 18 amino acids. V dropped 3 bases and J dropped 5; count of bases not matched to a gene: 16. The CDR3 nucleotides read TGTGCCAGCTCACCGTGGGGGGACAGGGTCCCCATACGTGAGACCCAGTACTTC. Translation gives CASSPWGDRVPIRETQYF.

V usage is TRBV6-5 and J usage is TRBJ1-2; D is undetermined. CDR1 MNHEY and CDR2 SVGAGI come from the germline V gene. V shed 4 bases and J shed 2 bases, with 11 bases lying between them. The CDR3 has 14 residues. The CDR3 sequence is CASSWGGLNYGYTF. For the CDR3, the DNA is TGTGCCAGCAGTTGGGGAGGGCTAAACTATGGCTACACCTTC.

The chain links TRBV4-3 to TRBJ2-1; the D gene is possibly TRBD2 (6 bases). Germline V gives CDR1 LGHNA, CDR2 YSLEER. The ends were cut back, 0 bases at V and 0 bases at J, with 18 bases in the middle. This CDR3 comprises 19 residues. The CDR3 DNA follows: TGCGCCAGCAGCCAAGAGAATTGGGACTGGAAAAGCTCCTACAATGAGCAGTTCTTC. It is translated as CASSQENWDWKSSYNEQFF.

The chain employs TRBV28 and TRBJ1-3, with D tentatively TRBD1 (6 bases). Trimming pared 6 bases from V and 0 bases from J, leaving 12 bases between. Germline lookup yields CDR1 MDHEN and CDR2 SYDVKM. The length of the CDR3 is 15 residues. The CDR3 spells CASRLQGFSGNTIYF. The CDR3 region has the DNA TGTGCCAGCAGACTTCAGGGGTTCTCTGGAAACACCATATATTTT.

The genes are TRBV5-6 and TRBJ2-7; 9 positions agree with TRBD1. Germline V lookup: CDR1 SGHDT, CDR2 YYEEEE. V dropped 1 base and J dropped 3; count of bases not matched to a gene: 11. CDR3 size: 17 residues. The CDR3 loop reads CASSLTLFPGQGYEQYF. DNA for the CDR3: TGTGCCAGCAGCTTGACCTTATTCCCGGGACAGGGCTACGAGCAGTACTTC. The whole variable domain, filled in from reference TRBV5-6 and TRBJ2-7, reads DAGVTQSPTHLIKTRGQQVTLRCSPKSGHDTVSWYQQALGQGPQFIFQYYEEEERQRGNFPDRFSGHQFPNYSSELNVNALLLGDSALYLCASSLTLFPGQGYEQYFGPGTRLTVT.

This clone appeared a few times. This sequence joins TRBV2 and TRBJ2-7; D gene ambiguous. Trimming cost V 4 bases and J 3 bases, with 1 base left between them. The CDR3 totals 10 residues. The germline CDR1 and CDR2 sequences are SNHLY and FYNNEI. The CDR3 sequence is CASSGYEQYF. The CDR3 DNA reads as TGTGCCAGCAGTGGCTACGAGCAGTACTTC.